These T cell receptor beta chains were read from a single sample in a study of blood T cell repertoires in COVID-19. Profiled with immunoSEQ multiplex PCR; TCRdb holds only in-frame clones, not every one. The sample holds 380,000 or so clones, 88% seen once. Sequenced sample: PBMCs or T cells enriched from blood (not recorded which). The receptors shown here come from a woman aged 40-49 years with acute COVID-19. Each CDR3 is given with its conserved first and last residue. A D gene is named only where the DNA matches it firmly. Some rows have no size entry. The others give once, few or many, or a class for an expanded clone.

CDR3aa	d_gene	v_gene	abundance	len	j_gene
CASSPGTGNSPLHF	TRBD1	TRBV18	-	14	TRBJ1-6
CASSVGQKNTEAFF	-	TRBV2	-	14	TRBJ1-1
CASSQGGSGYTF	-	TRBV3-1/TRBV3-2	-	12	TRBJ1-2
CASSPPTGQAHEKLFF	TRBD1	TRBV18	-	16	TRBJ1-4
CASSYGGTGLNTEAFF	TRBD1	TRBV6-5	-	16	TRBJ1-1
CASSPLGSGNEKLFF	-	TRBV6-5	-	15	TRBJ1-4
CASSYGTGEGYTF	TRBD1	TRBV12-3/TRBV12-4	-	13	TRBJ1-2
CASSQDLRVISGNTIYF	-	TRBV4-1	-	17	TRBJ1-3
CASSQEEREETQYF	TRBD2	TRBV3-1/TRBV3-2	-	14	TRBJ2-5
CASSGLAGGPYGYTF	TRBD1	TRBV2	-	15	TRBJ1-2
CASSQGVAQVVYNEQFF	-	TRBV3-1/TRBV3-2	many	17	TRBJ2-1
CASSQPNNSPLHF	-	TRBV3-1/TRBV3-2	-	13	TRBJ1-6
CASSPSPGQAEGYTF	TRBD1	TRBV18	-	15	TRBJ1-2
CASNPLGQEYNEQFF	TRBD1	TRBV5-1	-	15	TRBJ2-1
CAWKGGQGIQPQHF	TRBD1	TRBV30	-	14	TRBJ1-5
CASTSDSRDQETQYF	-	TRBV2	-	15	TRBJ2-5
CASSLPSGGVLETQYF	TRBD2	TRBV5-1	-	16	TRBJ2-5
CASSSLGHPYEQYF	-	TRBV6-2/TRBV6-3	-	14	TRBJ2-7
CASSEAVGQGYYTDTQYF	TRBD1	TRBV6-1	-	18	TRBJ2-3
CATSEPRETDTQYF	-	TRBV24-1	-	14	TRBJ2-3
CASSPRDRTNEKLFF	TRBD1	TRBV27	-	15	TRBJ1-4
CASSLWGIAGGEQFF	TRBD2	TRBV5-6	-	15	TRBJ2-1
CASSQDEDRWFPEAFF	TRBD1	TRBV4-1	once	16	TRBJ1-1
CASSFLDTDYGYTF	-	TRBV28	-	14	TRBJ1-2
CASSLIGGGTEAFF	-	TRBV5-1	-	14	TRBJ1-1
CASSVAQGRETQYF	-	TRBV9	once	14	TRBJ2-5
CASSEKTSGEQFF	-	TRBV14	-	13	TRBJ2-1
CASSPLRAGDTEQFF	-	TRBV28	-	15	TRBJ2-1
CASSSVGVDSYEQYF	-	TRBV5-6	-	15	TRBJ2-7